The 23 T cell receptor beta chains given below trace back to one sample, sequenced in a study of T cell responses to AZD1222 COVID-19 vaccine. Sequencing was performed with immunoSEQ multiplex PCR; in TCRdb, only in-frame clones are kept and a portion is missing. This sample has 150,000 or so clones, with over 90% found just once. Here the sequenced sample was peripheral blood, taken on day 0 of AZD1222 vaccination. Source of these receptors: an adult in good health.

The rearrangement links TRBV30 to TRBJ1-5; D not certain. The ends were cut back, 3 bases at V and 1 base at J, with 10 bases in the middle. Germline V gene sequence: CDR1 GTSNPN, CDR2 SVGIG (reference sequence). CDR3 length: 14 residues. The CDR3 DNA follows: TGTGCCTGGAGCCCCGTGGGGAGCAATCAGCCCCAGCATTTT. Translation gives CAWSPVGSNQPQHF.

The chain uses TRBV9 and TRBJ2-1, with D perhaps TRBD2 (6 bases). From germline, CDR1 is SGDLS and CDR2 YYNGEE. V gave up 2 bases and J gave up 0 bases, with 15 bases separating them. The CDR3 has 17 residues. The DNA of the CDR3 is TGTGCCAGCAGCGTGGGGGACTTTCGGAGCTCCTACAATGAGCAGTTCTTC. Encoded protein: CASSVGDFRSSYNEQFF. Full variable domain (remainder filled in from reference TRBV9 and TRBJ2-1): DSGVTQTPKHLITATGQRVTLRCSPRSGDLSVYWYQQSLDQGLQFLIQYYNGEERAKGNILERFSAQQFPDLHSELNLSSLELGDSALYFCASSVGDFRSSYNEQFFGPGTRLTVL.

The V call is TRBV7-2, the J call TRBJ2-1; perhaps TRBD2 as D (5 bases). Germline assignment: CDR1 SGHTA and CDR2 FQGNSA. This CDR3 is 14 amino acids long. Trimming pared 2 bases from V and 1 base from J, leaving 6 bases between. This chain's CDR3 is CASSLSGSYNEQFF. CDR3 bases: TGTGCCAGCAGCTTAAGCGGATCCTACAATGAGCAGTTCTTC.

This chain connects TRBV7-6 to TRBJ1-2; TRBD1 matches at 7 bases. This CDR3 spans 17 amino acids. Germline lookup yields CDR1 SGHVS and CDR2 FNYEAQ. Germline trimming cut 1 base from V and 8 bases from J; bases unmatched to any gene: 16. CDR3 residues: CASSLDPQSDRVGGYTF. The DNA of the CDR3 is TGTGCCAGCAGCTTAGACCCCCAATCCGACAGGGTCGGGGGCTACACCTTC.

The chain couples TRBV7-9 to TRBJ2-3; D possibly corresponds to TRBD2 (7 bases). From germline, CDR1 is SEHNR and CDR2 FQNEAQ (reference sequence). There are 16 residues in the CDR3. Trimming cost V 2 bases and J 5 bases, with 17 bases left between them. CDR3 residues: CASSLPTGGLGDTQYF. Here the CDR3 DNA reads TGTGCCAGCAGCTTACCAACGGGGGGCCTTGGAGATACGCAGTATTTT.

The genes are TRBV19 and TRBJ1-5, with D possibly TRBD1 on 5 matching bases. This CDR3 has 14 residues. V was cut by 0 bases and J by 10 bases, with 13 bases left in between. CDR1 and CDR2 from the germline V gene are LNHDA and SQIVND (reference sequence). The CDR3 loop is CASSIEGTGNPQHF. The CDR3 bases are TGTGCCAGTAGTATAGAGGGCACAGGAAACCCCCAGCATTTT. Full variable domain (missing parts from reference TRBV19 and TRBJ1-5): DGGITQSPKYLFRKEGQNVTLSCEQNLNHDAMYWYRQDPGQGLRLIYYSQIVNDFQKGDIAEGYSVSREKKESFPLTVTSAQKNPTAFYLCASSIEGTGNPQHFGDGTRLSIL.

For this clone: The junction differs from germline at one of its ends, possibly a read error. The CDR3 here is CASSEDNNYGYTF. The CDR3 DNA follows: TGTGCCAGCAGCGAAGACAATAACTATGGCTACACCTTC. The rearrangement joins TRBV2 to TRBJ1-2; D not resolved. The CDR3 runs 13 residues. Germline-derived CDR1 and CDR2 are SNHLY and FYNNEI.

The chain recombines TRBV3-1 (or the pseudogene TRBV3-2) with TRBJ2-1; 7 nucleotides match TRBD2. The CDR3 is 14 amino acids. Germline V gives CDR1 LGHDT, CDR2 YNNKEL (reference sequence). V shed 4 bases and J 8 bases; nucleotides not matched to a gene: 8. The CDR3 reads CASSPPTGGHEQFF. The CDR3 DNA is TGTGCCAGCAGCCCCCCAACGGGAGGACATGAGCAGTTCTTC.

The chain uses TRBV9 and TRBJ1-2; D might be TRBD1 (6 bases). The V and J ends lost 4 bases and 5 bases respectively, with 15 bases between them. Per germline, CDR1 SGDLS and CDR2 YYNGEE. The CDR3 spans 14 residues. The DNA for the CDR3 is TGTGCCAGCAGCAGCAGCGGACAGAGTTATGGCTACACCTTC. Encoded protein: CASSSSGQSYGYTF.

The V call is TRBV7-8, the J call TRBJ2-3, with TRBD2 as a possible D gene (7 bases). This CDR3 has 15 residues. In germline, CDR1 is SGHVS, CDR2 FQNEAQ. Deletions cut 1 base from V and 3 bases from J, with 11 bases between. The CDR3 here is CASSLGGGGTDTQYF. CDR3 DNA: TGTGCCAGCAGCTTAGGGGGAGGGGGTACAGATACGCAGTATTTT.

The CDR3: CATSRVIWGNQPQHF. The DNA for the CDR3 is TGTGCCACCAGCAGAGTGATTTGGGGGAATCAGCCCCAGCATTTT. This chain joins TRBV15 and TRBJ1-5, with D maybe TRBD1 (5 bases). Trimming stripped 1 base from V and 4 bases from J, with 11 bases between. The CDR3 sequence is 15 residues long. CDR1 is LNHNV, CDR2 YYDKDF, per germline (reference sequence).

J is TRBJ2-7 and V is TRBV27; D might be TRBD1 or TRBD2, each matching 5 bases. Germline V CDR1 and CDR2: MNHEY, SMNVEV (reference sequence). V was shortened by 8 bases and J by 3 bases, with 8 bases between the two germline ends. CDR3 size: 11 residues. The CDR3 DNA reads as TGTGCCAGCGGGGACCTCTACGAGCAGTACTTC. Protein: CASGDLYEQYF.

This chain links TRBV6-1 with TRBJ1-1; maybe TRBD1 (6 bases). The CDR3 loop spans 15 amino acids. Trimming took off 3 bases at V and 0 bases at J, with 11 bases between the two ends. Germline V gives CDR1 MNHNS, CDR2 SASEGT. Here the CDR3 DNA reads TGTGCCAGCAGTGATCGAGGACAGTTGAACACTGAAGCTTTCTTT. Residues: CASSDRGQLNTEAFF.

V and J are TRBV11-2 and TRBJ1-5; D is ambiguous. The germline CDR1 and CDR2 sequences are SGHAT and FQNNGV. The CDR3 loop spans 13 amino acids. Trimming cost V 1 base and J 4 bases, with 5 bases left between them. CDR3 DNA sequence: TGTGCCAGCAGCTTAGCCCCGAATCAGCCCCAGCATTTT. It is translated as CASSLAPNQPQHF. The full variable domain, rest sourced from reference TRBV11-2 and TRBJ1-5, is EAGVAQSPRYKIIEKRQSVAFWCNPISGHATLYWYQQILGQGPKLLIQFQNNGVVDDSQLPKDRFSAERLKGVDSTLKIQPAKLEDSAVYLCASSLAPNQPQHFGDGTRLSIL.

The chain uses TRBV7-8 and TRBJ1-2; D uncertain. This CDR3 has 15 residues. Germline CDR1 SGHVS, CDR2 FQNEAQ. V dropped 5 bases and J dropped 5 bases, with 18 bases sitting between them. The CDR3 sequence: CASSPRTVKPYGYTF. Here the CDR3 DNA reads TGTGCCAGCAGCCCTCGGACCGTCAAACCTTATGGCTACACCTTC.

The chain's CDR3 is CASSLGGAAGDEAFF. The CDR3 nucleotides are TGTGCCAGCAGTTTGGGTGGGGCGGCAGGGGACGAAGCTTTCTTT. The rearrangement joins TRBV28 to TRBJ1-1; perhaps TRBD1 as D (6 bases). This CDR3 is 15 amino acids long. The germline V gene encodes CDR1 MDHEN and CDR2 SYDVKM. Trimming removed 3 bases from V and 8 bases from J, with 19 bases in between.

The chain links TRBV7-9 to TRBJ1-2, with 7 bases lining up with TRBD1. CDR1 and CDR2 (germline): SEHNR, FQNEAQ (reference sequence). The CDR3 sequence is 14 residues long. J was trimmed by 4 bases and V by 5 bases; bases with no gene match: 7. The CDR3 is CASSTGQVLYGYTF. The CDR3 DNA reads as TGTGCCAGCAGCACCGGACAGGTCCTCTATGGCTACACCTTC.

This sequence joins TRBV5-1 and TRBJ2-7; TRBD2 aligns across 9 bases. Trimming took 0 bases from V and 3 from J; bases not matched to a gene: 4. CDR1 and CDR2 (germline): SGHRS, YFSETQ. This CDR3 contains 15 residues. The CDR3 loop is CASSLVGSGSYEQYF. CDR3 coding DNA: TGCGCCAGCAGCTTGGTTGGTAGCGGGAGCTACGAGCAGTACTTC.

This chain joins TRBV7-3 and TRBJ2-5; D tentatively fits TRBD1 or TRBD2 (6 bases each). Germline CDR1 and CDR2: SGHTA and FQGTGA. V was cut by 1 base and J by 2 bases, with 14 bases left in between. The CDR3 length is 16 residues. CDR3: CASSLRGRGGQETQYF. In nucleotides, the CDR3 is TGTGCCAGCAGCTTAAGGGGCAGGGGAGGTCAAGAGACCCAGTACTTC.

This clone has only one observation. The CDR3 here is CASSQLAGVTQETQYF. The CDR3, as DNA: TGTGCCAGCAGCCAGCTGGCCGGGGTTACCCAAGAGACCCAGTACTTC. The V call is TRBV3-1 (or the pseudogene TRBV3-2), the J call TRBJ2-5; possible D gene TRBD2, 5 bases. This CDR3 has 16 amino acids. Trimming pared 3 bases from V and 1 base from J, leaving 15 bases between. Germline-derived CDR1 and CDR2 are LGHDT and YNNKEL (reference sequence).

About this clone itself: Mismatch with germline at one junction end may stem from a read error. The chain recombines TRBV5-5 with TRBJ1-6; 9 nucleotides line up with TRBD1. The CDR3 has 16 residues. Germline V gives CDR1 SGHKS, CDR2 YYEKEE (reference sequence). As DNA, the CDR3 is TGTGCCAGCAGTCCCTCCGGGACAGGGAATAACTCACCCCTCCACTTT. The encoded protein is CASSPSGTGNNSPLHF.

This chain connects TRBV4-1 to TRBJ2-4; D gene ambiguous. Germline V CDR1 and CDR2: MGHRA, YSYEKL. Trimming pared 3 bases from V and 0 bases from J, leaving 12 bases between. The CDR3 runs to 16 residues. The DNA of the CDR3 is TGCGCCAGCAGCCAGCCCCGGAAACTAGCCAAAAACATTCAGTACTTC. Residues: CASSQPRKLAKNIQYF.

The V call is TRBV30, the J call TRBJ1-1; 7 positions agree with TRBD1. J was trimmed by 1 base and V by 2 bases; bases with no gene match: 1. This CDR3 spans 13 amino acids. CDR1 GTSNPN and CDR2 SVGIG come from the germline V gene (reference sequence). CDR3 nucleotide sequence: TGTGCCTGGAGTCGGGACAGGAACACTGAAGCTTTCTTT. It is translated as CAWSRDRNTEAFF.